This T cell receptor (beta chain) was captured in a study of blood T cell repertoires in COVID-19. CDR3 length: 14 residues. Trimming took 5 bases from V and 1 from J; bases not matched to a gene: 3. Looked up from germline, CDR1 is SGHAT and CDR2 is FQNNGV. Here immunoSEQ multiplex PCR was the method, and the copy in TCRdb shows in-frame clones only, minus some. Among about 120,000 clones listed, almost 90% were seen once. This rearrangement joins TRBV11-2 to TRBJ1-1; 8 nucleotides line up with TRBD1. The clonotype comes from a woman in her forties or fifties with active or convalescent COVID-19. Material: peripheral blood. CDR3 amino acids: CASSADRGNTEAFF. CDR3 in DNA: TGTGCCAGCAGCGCCGACAGGGGGAACACTGAAGCTTTCTTT.